This T cell receptor beta chain was identified during a study of T cells in Graves' hyperthyroidism and ophthalmopathy. Patients were excluded for uncontrolled infection, other autoimmune disease, pregnancy or lactation. There were TCR beta CDR3 regions amplified from RNA transcripts. First-round RT-PCR of the TCR CDR3 relied on the HTBI primer set. TCRdb re-called the multiplex PCR reads with MiXCR, one entry per CDR3 protein. The table shows 550,000 to 600,000 distinct CDR3 sequences, with 46% occurring only once. Germline V CDR1 and CDR2: KGHDR, SFDVKD. V lost 3 bases and J lost 9; bases outside the gene matches: 7. The CDR3 is 15 amino acids. This clonotype was counted ten times or more.

Specimen: peripheral blood or thyroid tissue (not recorded which). The sequence derives from an adult woman with Graves' disease, either hyperthyroidism or ophthalmopathy (not recorded which). The rearrangement joins TRBV24-1 to TRBJ2-7; 13 bases map to TRBD2. The CDR3 is CATSDPGLAGAVQYF. The CDR3 DNA follows: TGTGCCACCAGTGATCCAGGACTAGCGGGAGCTGTGCAGTACTTC.